A single sample gave rise to the 31 T cell receptor beta chains below, sequenced in a study of T cell responses to AZD1222 COVID-19 vaccine. TCRdb's table, derived via immunoSEQ multiplex PCR, lists solely in-frame clones and lacks some. The table records roughly 180,000 clones, approximately 92% of them present only once. This material consisted of peripheral blood, taken 28 days after the second dose of the MenACWY control vaccine. Every receptor here comes from an adult who received the MenACWY meningococcal vaccine as a control.

The V and J genes are TRBV6-1 and TRBJ1-4, with D possibly TRBD1 on 5 matching bases. Trimming left V 4 bases short and J 0 bases short, with 12 bases between. Germline CDR1 MNHNS, CDR2 SASEGT. The CDR3 has 16 residues. The CDR3 DNA follows: TGTGCCAGCAGTGTTGGGACGGCCTCAACTAATGAAAAACTGTTTTTT. It translates to CASSVGTASTNEKLFF.

J is TRBJ1-6 and V is TRBV2; 9 nucleotides line up with TRBD1. Looked up from germline, CDR1 is SNHLY and CDR2 is FYNNEI. V lost 6 bases to trimming and J lost 10 bases; unmatched junction nucleotides: 7. This CDR3 region has 14 residues. The CDR3 region has the DNA TGTGCCAGCAGCGCCCGGGACAGGGCATCACCCCTCCACTTT. It translates to CASSARDRASPLHF.

This sequence joins TRBV28 and TRBJ1-1; D may be TRBD1 (5 bases). The CDR3 extends over 14 amino acids. CDR1 is MDHEN, CDR2 SYDVKM, per germline. Trimming cost V 2 bases and J 8 bases, with 15 bases left between them. DNA of the CDR3: TGTGCCAGCAGTTTACTAGTACCCGGGGGGGAAGCTTTCTTT. It specifies CASSLLVPGGEAFF.

This chain joins TRBV2 and TRBJ1-2; D remains ambiguous. The CDR3 is made up of 12 amino acids. V was trimmed by 6 bases and J by 4 bases, leaving 9 bases between them. Germline CDR1 SNHLY, CDR2 FYNNEI. The chain's CDR3 is CASRSTGYGYTF. CDR3 in DNA: TGTGCCAGCAGGAGTACGGGCTATGGCTACACCTTC.

The chain links TRBV5-1 to TRBJ1-3, with D uncertain. V lost 0 bases, J lost 2 bases, and 12 bases lay in between. This CDR3 has 16 residues. Germline CDR1 is SGHRS and CDR2 is YFSETQ. In nucleotides, the CDR3 is TGCGCCAGCAGCTTGGCCGGCTTGGGGACTGGAAACACCATATATTTT. Its protein product is CASSLAGLGTGNTIYF.

V usage is TRBV11-2 and J usage is TRBJ1-2, with a possible D match to TRBD1 (5 bases). The CDR3 is made up of 13 amino acids. Germline loops: CDR1 SGHAT, CDR2 FQNNGV. Between the trimmed V and J ends, which lost 5 bases and 2 bases, there was a span of 9 bases. The CDR3 region has the DNA TGTGCCAGCAGCCCACAGGAGAACTATGGCTACACCTTC. The encoded protein is CASSPQENYGYTF.

The chain links TRBV9 to TRBJ2-3; D possibly corresponds to TRBD1 (5 bases). Trimming shortened V by 3 bases and J by 4 bases, and 15 bases separated the two germline ends. The CDR3 contains 15 residues. Per the germline V gene, CDR1 is SGDLS and CDR2 is YYNGEE. The CDR3 DNA follows: TGTGCCAGCAGCGCCCGACAGAACCCATCAGATACGCAGTATTTT. Its protein is CASSARQNPSDTQYF.

The gene calls are TRBV28 and TRBJ1-2; 9 bases agree with TRBD1. Germline CDR1 MDHEN, CDR2 SYDVKM. The V and J ends lost 5 bases and 7 bases, in that order; junction bases with no gene match: 8. The length of the CDR3 is 14 residues. The CDR3 coding sequence is TGTGCCAGCAGTGACTTAACAGGGGGCACTGGCTACACCTTC. This codes for CASSDLTGGTGYTF.

V gene TRBV2 combines with J gene TRBJ1-6, with TRBD1 matching over 8 bases. The CDR3 has 12 amino acids. Germline assignment: CDR1 SNHLY and CDR2 FYNNEI. V lost 8 bases and J lost 7; bases outside the gene matches: 1. The CDR3 DNA reads as TGTGCCAGCGGACAGGGAAATTCACCCCTCCACTTT. It translates to CASGQGNSPLHF.

This chain joins TRBV27 and TRBJ2-3, with D maybe TRBD1 (5 bases). CDR1 MNHEY and CDR2 SMNVEV come from the germline V gene (reference sequence). The CDR3 totals 14 residues. Trimming pared 2 bases from V and 2 bases from J, leaving 8 bases between. In DNA, the CDR3 is TGTGCCAGCAGTTTAGGGGCCCCCACAGATACGCAGTATTTT. Its protein is CASSLGAPTDTQYF.

In nucleotides, the CDR3 is TGTGCCATCAGTGGCGGACCGGCAACTAATGAAAAACTGTTTTTT. Residues: CAISGGPATNEKLFF. The chain combines TRBV10-3 with TRBJ1-4, with D unclear. Trimming removed 4 bases from V and 0 bases from J, with 9 bases in between. Germline CDR1 reads ENHRY; CDR2 reads SYGVKD. This CDR3 is built from 15 residues.

The chain recombines TRBV5-6 with TRBJ2-3, with 11 bases matching TRBD1. Germline trimming cut 4 bases from V and 3 bases from J; bases unmatched to any gene: 7. CDR3 length: 16 amino acids. Germline-derived CDR1 and CDR2 are SGHDT and YYEEEE. This chain's CDR3 is CASSPRDRGRTDTQYF. CDR3 nucleotides: TGTGCCAGCAGCCCCCGGGACAGGGGGAGGACAGATACGCAGTATTTT.

The gene calls are TRBV6-5 and TRBJ2-5, with TRBD1 matching 10 bases. CDR1 and CDR2 (germline): MNHEY, SVGAGI. Trimming took 9 bases from V and 4 from J; bases not matched to a gene: 8. The CDR3 length is 14 residues. CDR3 in amino acids: CASKRTGGLETQYF. The DNA of the CDR3 is TGTGCCAGTAAAAGGACAGGGGGACTAGAGACCCAGTACTTC.

The chain combines TRBV3-1 (or the pseudogene TRBV3-2) with TRBJ1-2; no clear D gene. Germline V gene data show CDR1 as LGHDT and CDR2 as YNNKEL (reference sequence). The CDR3 runs to 15 residues. V gave up 0 bases and J gave up 2 bases, with 10 bases separating them. The CDR3 protein is CASSQERRENYGYTF. The CDR3 DNA reads as TGTGCCAGCAGCCAAGAGCGACGGGAAAACTATGGCTACACCTTC.

The V gene is TRBV24-1, the J gene TRBJ1-1; perhaps TRBD1 as D (6 bases). The V and J ends lost 1 base and 11 bases respectively, with 16 bases between them. The CDR3 is 14 residues long. Looked up from germline, CDR1 is KGHDR and CDR2 is SFDVKD. CDR3 protein: CATSDFRGSFGAFF. CDR3 DNA sequence: TGTGCCACCAGTGATTTTAGGGGGAGTTTCGGGGCTTTCTTT.

This clone showed up just once. The V call is TRBV30, the J call TRBJ1-6, with TRBD1 as a possible D gene (6 bases). Deletions cut 5 bases from V and 15 bases from J, with 23 bases between. Germline CDR1 GTSNPN, CDR2 SVGIG (reference sequence). The CDR3 covers 14 residues. In nucleotides, the CDR3 is TGTGCCTGGGGTTTGGGGGGCATACCCCGCGTCCTCCACTTT. Protein product: CAWGLGGIPRVLHF.

The V call is TRBV19, the J call TRBJ2-1; 9 positions match TRBD1. V lost 1 base to trimming and J lost 6 bases; unmatched junction nucleotides: 4. This CDR3 contains 15 residues. Germline CDR1 is LNHDA and CDR2 is SQIVND (reference sequence). CDR3 in DNA: TGTGCCAGTAGTATAGTGGGGACAGGGTCCAATGAGCAGTTCTTC. Residues: CASSIVGTGSNEQFF.

The rearrangement joins TRBV14 to TRBJ2-2; tentatively, D is TRBD2 (6 bases). This CDR3 region has 16 residues. The germline V and J ends were trimmed by 6 bases and 3 bases, with 17 bases remaining between them. CDR1 SGHDN and CDR2 FVKESK come from the germline V gene. DNA of the CDR3: TGTGCCAGCAGTGGAGGGGACCATCGAGACACCGGGGAGCTGTTTTTT. Protein product: CASSGGDHRDTGELFF.

V gene TRBV18 combines with J gene TRBJ2-7, with D tentatively TRBD2 (7 bases). Germline V gene lookup returns CDR1 KGHSH and CDR2 LQKENI. The CDR3 is 17 amino acids. The V end was cut by 4 bases, the J end by 1 base, with 20 bases between. In DNA form, the CDR3 reads TGTGCCAGCTCACGGGGGGGGAGGACAGACCGGTCCTACGAGCAGTACTTC. It codes for CASSRGGRTDRSYEQYF.

CDR3 DNA: TGTGCCAGCAGTTCCACCGACTCCTACAATGAGCAGTTCTTC. Amino acids: CASSSTDSYNEQFF. The gene calls are TRBV28 and TRBJ2-1; D is unclear. Germline V gives CDR1 MDHEN, CDR2 SYDVKM. CDR3 length equals 14 residues. Trimming cost V 4 bases and J 0 bases, with 7 bases left between them.

The chain is built from TRBV7-9 and TRBJ1-6, with no clear D. Trimming stripped 5 bases from V and 13 bases from J, with 9 bases between. In germline, CDR1 is SEHNR, CDR2 FQNEAQ (reference sequence). The CDR3 totals 11 residues. DNA for the CDR3: TGTGCCAGCAGCCGCGGGCTCCCCCTCCACTTT. Translating gives CASSRGLPLHF.

The chain carries TRBV5-6 and TRBJ1-6; 8 bases line up with TRBD1. CDR3 length equals 15 residues. Looked up from germline, CDR1 is SGHDT and CDR2 is YYEEEE. V shed 4 bases and J 12 bases; nucleotides not matched to a gene: 12. This CDR3 reads CASSPEWAGGGPLHF. In nucleotides, the CDR3 is TGTGCCAGCAGCCCGGAGTGGGCAGGGGGCGGACCCCTCCACTTT.

This chain links TRBV7-2 with TRBJ2-3, with 10 bases fitting TRBD2. The trim removed 0 bases at V and 5 bases at J, leaving 5 bases unmatched. The CDR3 is made up of 16 amino acids. Germline assignment: CDR1 SGHTA and CDR2 FQGNSA. As DNA, the CDR3 is TGTGCCAGCAGCTTAGCGGGGACTAGCGACGGAGATACGCAGTATTTT. The encoded protein is CASSLAGTSDGDTQYF.

The chain carries TRBV9 and TRBJ1-2, with 11 nucleotides matching TRBD1. The germline CDR1 and CDR2 sequences are SGDLS and YYNGEE. J gave up 3 bases and V 4 bases, and 5 bases lay outside the gene matches. The CDR3 is made up of 15 amino acids. The CDR3 DNA is TGTGCCAGCAGCTCTCGGACAGGGGGCTACTATGGCTACACCTTC. It translates to CASSSRTGGYYGYTF.

The V gene is TRBV6-5, the J gene TRBJ1-2, with unresolved D. The CDR3 covers 13 residues. Trimming cost V 7 bases and J 4 bases, with 13 bases left between them. From germline, CDR1 is MNHEY and CDR2 SVGAGI. The CDR3 sequence is CASMTRTSYGYTF. The CDR3 DNA reads TGTGCCAGCATGACGCGGACTAGCTATGGCTACACCTTC.

The rearrangement links TRBV29-1 to TRBJ2-5, with TRBD1 identical over 9 bases. The CDR3 is 16 amino acids. Germline CDR1 is SQVTM and CDR2 is ANQGSEA. Trimming cost V 4 bases and J 1 base; bases outside gene matches: 10. CDR3 sequence reads: CSVGTGATTLQETQYF. In nucleotides, the CDR3 is TGCAGCGTTGGGACAGGGGCGACCACTCTCCAAGAGACCCAGTACTTC.

CDR3 protein: CASSSRGQGGGNTIYF. The CDR3, as DNA: TGTGCCAGCAGCTCTCGGGGGCAGGGAGGTGGAAACACCATATATTTT. V gene TRBV7-6 combines with J gene TRBJ1-3; possible D gene TRBD1, 6 bases. V lost 4 bases to trimming and J lost 3 bases, with 16 bases between them. CDR1 is SGHVS and CDR2 is FNYEAQ in the germline V gene. The CDR3 is made up of 16 amino acids.

The chain links TRBV5-1 to TRBJ2-3; no definite D call. V lost 0 bases to trimming and J lost 6 bases, with 8 bases between them. Germline V CDR1 and CDR2: SGHRS, YFSETQ. CDR3 size: 13 residues. The CDR3 region is CASSLGFGDTQYF. CDR3 sequence (DNA): TGCGCCAGCAGCTTGGGATTTGGGGATACGCAGTATTTT.

The CDR3 region has the DNA TGTGCCAGTAGTATAGGCCAGGGGAGCGAGACCCAGTACTTC. Its protein is CASSIGQGSETQYF. The chain is built from TRBV19 and TRBJ2-5; possibly TRBD1 for D (6 bases). CDR3 length: 14 residues. Germline CDR1 reads LNHDA; CDR2 reads SQIVND (reference sequence). Trimming took off 1 base at V and 5 bases at J, with 11 bases between the two ends.

This chain links TRBV5-6 with TRBJ1-5; D uncertain. The CDR3 has 15 residues. In germline, CDR1 is SGHDT, CDR2 YYEEEE. V was pared by 1 base and J by 5 bases, with 13 bases between. The CDR3 reads CASSLYGRIDQPQHF. As DNA, the CDR3 is TGTGCCAGCAGCTTGTATGGCAGGATCGATCAGCCCCAGCATTTT.

This rearrangement joins TRBV4-1 to TRBJ1-2; a possible D gene is TRBD1 (6 bases). The CDR3 runs to 14 residues. The ends were cut back, 0 bases at V and 4 bases at J, with 9 bases in the middle. The V gene's germline CDR1 is MGHRA and CDR2 YSYEKL. The CDR3 sequence: CASSQEQGLYGYTF. DNA of the CDR3: TGCGCCAGCAGCCAAGAACAGGGCCTCTATGGCTACACCTTC.